One and the same sample provided the 10 T cell receptor beta chains below, sequenced in a study of cytomegalovirus exposure and HLA in healthy donors. Sequenced by immunoSEQ multiplex PCR; TCRdb stores in-frame clones only, minus some. This sample has 260,000 or so clones; about 86% occur once, and the top ten carry 2% to 3%. The source material was PBMCs. Receptor source: a man between 18 and 35 years old in good health and CMV-seronegative.

The chain combines TRBV14 with TRBJ2-1; tentative D call: TRBD1 (6 bases). CDR1 and CDR2 (germline): SGHDN, FVKESK. V gave up 4 bases and J gave up 0 bases, with 22 bases separating them. The CDR3 runs to 19 residues. DNA of the CDR3: TGTGCCAGCAGCCCCACCGACTTGAGACAGGCTTACTCCTACAATGAGCAGTTCTTC. This sequence encodes CASSPTDLRQAYSYNEQFF. Complete variable domain (other parts from reference TRBV14 and TRBJ2-1): EAGVTQFPSHSVIEKGQTVTLRCDPISGHDNLYWYRRVMGKEIKFLLHFVKESKQDESGMPNNRFLAERTGGTYSTLKVQPAELEDSGVYFCASSPTDLRQAYSYNEQFFGPGTRLTVL.

The V gene is TRBV27, the J gene TRBJ2-3, with 8 nucleotides matching TRBD2. After removal of 5 bases from V and 5 bases from J, the junction contained 12 bases not matched to a gene. Germline CDR1 and CDR2: MNHEY and SMNVEV (reference sequence). The CDR3 has 16 amino acids. Here the CDR3 DNA reads TGTGCCAGCAGTCCACTCACGGGAGGGCTCAGAGATACGCAGTATTTT. It translates to CASSPLTGGLRDTQYF.

The J gene is TRBJ2-5, the V gene TRBV5-6; D may be TRBD1 (5 bases). Between the trimmed V and J ends, which lost 0 bases and 2 bases, there was a span of 5 bases. Looked up from germline, CDR1 is SGHDT and CDR2 is YYEEEE. The CDR3 sequence is 13 residues long. The CDR3 coding sequence is TGTGCCAGCAGCTTGGACAGGCAAGAGACCCAGTACTTC. Residues: CASSLDRQETQYF.

CDR3 loop: CASSQGSTDTQYF. CDR3 nucleotides: TGTGCCAGTAGTCAGGGCAGCACAGATACGCAGTATTTT. The rearrangement joins TRBV19 to TRBJ2-3; D is perhaps TRBD1 (5 bases). The CDR3 contains 13 residues. The V gene lost 5 bases and the J gene lost 0 bases, with 6 bases spanning the gap. Germline V gives CDR1 LNHDA, CDR2 SQIVND (reference sequence).

The genes are TRBV7-2 and TRBJ2-7; tentatively, D is TRBD2 (6 bases). V was cut by 6 bases and J by 5 bases, with 17 bases left in between. This CDR3 comprises 14 residues. Germline CDR1 and CDR2: SGHTA and FQGNSA. Here the CDR3 DNA reads TGTGCCAGCAGGCCCCCTGGGACTTCCAACGAGCAGTACTTC. This sequence encodes CASRPPGTSNEQYF.

The CDR3 DNA follows: TGTGCCAGCAGGGTGGGACAGGGAACGGGATCACCCCTCCACTTT. This encodes CASRVGQGTGSPLHF. The rearrangement links TRBV5-5 to TRBJ1-6; TRBD1 agrees at 9 bases. The CDR3 totals 15 residues. Germline V gene lookup returns CDR1 SGHKS and CDR2 YYEKEE (reference sequence). V dropped 5 bases and J dropped 10; count of bases not matched to a gene: 10.

This rearrangement joins TRBV27 to TRBJ2-1; 7 nucleotides match TRBD1. J was trimmed by 4 bases and V by 6 bases; bases with no gene match: 6. CDR3 length: 14 amino acids. CDR1 and CDR2 (germline): MNHEY, SMNVEV (reference sequence). As DNA, the CDR3 is TGTGCCAGCAGGGTACGGGACAGTTACAATGAGCAGTTCTTC. It encodes CASRVRDSYNEQFF.

J is TRBJ2-7 and V is TRBV28; 9 nucleotides match TRBD2. The J segment lost 3 bases and the V segment lost 6 bases, leaving 15 bases of the junction unmatched. CDR3 length: 17 amino acids. The germline gives CDR1 MDHEN, CDR2 SYDVKM. The CDR3 DNA is TGTGCCAGCAGACCCCCCGTCTTAGCGGGAGATTTCTACGAGCAGTACTTC. It codes for CASRPPVLAGDFYEQYF.

The chain links TRBV5-4 to TRBJ1-2; D gene unclear. Germline V CDR1 and CDR2: SGHNT, YYREEE (reference sequence). This CDR3 comprises 14 residues. Between the trimmed V and J ends, which lost 1 base and 6 bases, there was a span of 13 bases. CDR3 in amino acids: CASSLTGRWNGYTF. Written as DNA, the CDR3 is TGTGCCAGCAGCTTGACCGGGAGGTGGAATGGCTACACCTTC.

The chain has TRBV2 and TRBJ2-7; D gene uncertain. CDR3 length: 13 amino acids. The germline CDR1 and CDR2 sequences are SNHLY and FYNNEI. The ends were cut back, 8 bases at V and 6 bases at J, with 17 bases in the middle. The CDR3 DNA reads as TGTGCCAGCTGCGGAGCTACCGGCGGCGAGCAGTACTTC. This gives the protein CASCGATGGEQYF.